This T cell receptor beta chain comes out of a study of T-cell memory formation after mild COVID-19. Study conclusions and caveats: Clones contracting day 15 to 85 were balanced CD4/CD8; later expanders leaned CD4+.

With constant-segment primers, 5'RACE yielded cDNA libraries of TCR alpha and TCR beta that carried sample barcodes and UMIs. TCRdb re-analysed the 5' RACE reads in MiXCR, keeping a single row per CDR3 protein. The sample lists more than 150,000 distinct CDR3 sequences, about a fifth occurring once. The table lists this clonotype with a few counts. Its matching antigen is unknown. Sequenced input: PBMCs or a T cell subset sorted from them (not recorded which). The TCR comes from an adult woman who had mild COVID-19 (a few samples of this study predate the infection). Cell type and time point are not known.

The CDR3 loop reads CATSLRGRGADQPQHF. CDR3 bases: TGTGCCACCAGTCTAAGGGGCCGAGGGGCCGATCAGCCCCAGCATTTT. This sequence joins TRBV15 and TRBJ1-5; D may be TRBD1 (5 bases). CDR1 is LNHNV, CDR2 YYDKDF, per germline (reference sequence). This CDR3 comprises 16 residues. Trimming stripped 6 bases from V and 5 bases from J, with 20 bases between.